Only a few counts were recorded for the clone carrying this T cell receptor (beta chain). This entry comes from a study of beta chain features in type 1 diabetes. The CDR3 loop spans 13 amino acids. V was pared by 7 bases and J by 6 bases, with 9 bases of the junction left unmatched. Germline CDR1 reads GTSNPN; CDR2 reads SVGIG (reference sequence). Sequenced material consisted of expressed TCRB transcripts (all of the isolated RNA was reverse transcribed). Produced via immunoSEQ multiplex PCR; TCRdb's table is partial and in-frame only. This sample has hundreds of thousands of clones, with about 63% found just once.

The clonotype comes from a man aged 25-45 years in good health. V usage is TRBV30 and J usage is TRBJ2-3, with 8 nucleotides matching TRBD1. Sequenced input: naive CD4+ T cells from blood. The CDR3 protein is CASRAGGRDTQYF. In nucleotides, the CDR3 is TGTGCCTCCCGGGCAGGGGGCCGGGATACGCAGTATTTT.